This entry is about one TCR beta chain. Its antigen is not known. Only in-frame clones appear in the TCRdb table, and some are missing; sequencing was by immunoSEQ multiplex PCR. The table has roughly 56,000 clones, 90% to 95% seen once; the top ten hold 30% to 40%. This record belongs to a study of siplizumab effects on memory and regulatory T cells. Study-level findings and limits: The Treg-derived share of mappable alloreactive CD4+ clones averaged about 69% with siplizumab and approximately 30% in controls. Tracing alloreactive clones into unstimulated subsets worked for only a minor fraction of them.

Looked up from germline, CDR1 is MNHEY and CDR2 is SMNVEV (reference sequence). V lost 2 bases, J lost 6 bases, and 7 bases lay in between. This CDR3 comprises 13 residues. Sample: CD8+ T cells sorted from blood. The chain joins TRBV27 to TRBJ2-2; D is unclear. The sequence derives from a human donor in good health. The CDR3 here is CASSLIGPGELFF. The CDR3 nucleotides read TGTGCCAGCAGTTTAATCGGCCCCGGGGAGCTGTTTTTT.